The 8 T cell receptor beta chains in this list originate from one sample, sequenced in a study of read filtering for tumor transcriptome and immune sequencing. This library used approximately 0.4 ug RNA and molecular barcoded adaptors spanning alpha/delta and beta/gamma chains. TCRdb redid the calling of the reads with MiXCR, one entry per CDR3 protein. Here the sample spans 100,000 to 150,000 distinct CDR3 sequences, about 13% being singletons. The sequencing sample was made of a population of CD138-negative cells sorted from bone marrow. The receptors originated from a donor aged 40 or over with multiple myeloma.

This clonotype has at least ten counts. The V and J genes are TRBV12-3 or TRBV12-4 and TRBJ1-1, with a possible D match to TRBD1 (6 bases). The CDR3 length is 14 residues. V shed 3 bases and J shed 10 bases, with 18 bases lying between them. The DNA for the CDR3 is TGTGCCAGCAGTTTTTCGGGGGGCCGGCTAGGAGCTTTCTTT. This translates into CASSFSGGRLGAFF.

Of note for this clonotype: The junction shows a germline mismatch at one end, possibly a read error. The CDR3 DNA reads TGTGCCAGCAGGTTGACAGGATTATCGATGAACACTGATGCTTTCTTT. This encodes CASRLTGLSMNTDAFF. The chain employs TRBV12-3 or TRBV12-4 and TRBJ1-1, with D perhaps matching TRBD1 (6 bases). The length of the CDR3 is 16 residues.

This clonotype was seen ten or more times. The chain recombines TRBV6-7 with TRBJ2-2; 10 bases are a match to TRBD2. TRBV6-7 is given ORF status, its function remaining uncertain. J lost 0 bases, V lost 6 bases, and 1 base had no gene match. This CDR3 is 15 amino acids long. The CDR3 loop reads CASRAGGSNTGELFF. The CDR3 nucleotides are TGTGCCAGCAGAGCGGGAGGGTCGAACACCGGGGAGCTGTTTTTT.

This clonotype turned up a few times. The chain joins TRBV6-5 to TRBJ1-1; no definite D call. CDR1 is MNHEY and CDR2 is SVGAGI in the germline V gene. The CDR3 loop spans 16 amino acids. With 2 bases removed from V and 10 bases from J, the gap between germline ends came to 23 bases. CDR3 amino acids: CASSYGRSFFSMRAFF. CDR3 DNA sequence: TGTGCCAGCAGTTACGGCCGCAGCTTTTTTTCGATGAGAGCTTTCTTT.

This clonotype turned up a few times. One base away lies a much larger clone, so this may be a sequencing read error. The chain uses TRBV21-1 and TRBJ1-5; the tabulated D call, TRBD1, remains unverified against the DNA. TRBV21-1 is reported as a pseudogene. The CDR3 contains 15 residues. This CDR3 reads CATLLRRGGFQLQHF. The CDR3 DNA is TGTGCCACCCTACTACGTCGGGGCGGTTTTCAGCTCCAGCATTTT.

This clonotype was detected ten times or more. The chain recombines TRBV4-3 with TRBJ1-1; D unresolved. Germline loops: CDR1 LGHNA, CDR2 YSLEER. V dropped 0 bases and J dropped 3 bases, with 14 bases sitting between them. This CDR3 spans 16 amino acids. The CDR3 protein is CASSQDRHTRDTEAFF. CDR3 DNA: TGCGCCAGCAGCCAAGACCGACATACGAGAGACACTGAAGCTTTCTTT.

This clonotype has at least ten counts. The gene calls are TRBV5-1 and TRBJ2-7, with 7 bases matching TRBD1. The germline CDR1 and CDR2 sequences are SGHRS and YFSETQ. Germline trimming cut 4 bases from V and 0 bases from J; bases unmatched to any gene: 10. CDR3 size: 16 residues. The CDR3 nucleotides are TGCGCCAGCAGCGTCGCTCCGGGACAGAACTCCTACGAGCAGTACTTC. Its translation: CASSVAPGQNSYEQYF. Complete variable domain (other parts from reference TRBV5-1 and TRBJ2-7): KAGVTQTPRYLIKTRGQQVTLSCSPISGHRSVSWYQQTPGQGLQFLFEYFSETQRNKGNFPGRFSGRQFSNSRSEMNVSTLELGDSALYLCASSVAPGQNSYEQYFGPGTRLTVT.

This clonotype appeared many times. The gene calls are TRBV12-3 or TRBV12-4 and TRBJ2-5; no definite D call. The germline V and J ends were trimmed by 5 bases and 5 bases, with 6 bases remaining between them. This CDR3 contains 11 residues. The CDR3 bases are TGTGCCAGCAGTCTCGTTGAGACCCAGTACTTC. Translating gives CASSLVETQYF.